A selection of T cell receptor beta chains follows, all from one sample in a study of blood T cell repertoires in COVID-19. TCRdb's table, derived via immunoSEQ multiplex PCR, lists solely in-frame clones and lacks some. The data hold roughly 150,000 clones, with roughly 84% observed a single time. Source material: peripheral blood. The receptor source for this set is a woman older than 75 with active or convalescent COVID-19. Both conserved end residues are part of each CDR3. The order of the fields is D gene, V gene, clone size, J gene, CDR3 DNA, CDR3 protein. The D gene is left open where the match is weak. Clone sizes are given selectively: once, few, many, or a class where the clone is expanded.

TRBD1	TRBV5-1	NA	TRBJ2-5	TGCGCCAGCAGCTTTTCCGGGACAGGGTCCTCACTGGAGACCCAGTACTTC	CASSFSGTGSSLETQYF
NA	TRBV21-1	NA	TRBJ1-3	TGTGCCAGCAGCGTAAAGAGTTCAAGGGGAACTGGAAACACCATATATTTT	CASSVKSSRGTGNTIYF
NA	TRBV2	NA	TRBJ1-2	TGTGCCAGCAGTCAGACGACAGGCACTTGGGGCTACACCTTC	CASSQTTGTWGYTF
NA	TRBV18	once	TRBJ1-3	TGTGCCAGCTCCGAGGACAGCTCTGGAAACACCATATATTTT	CASSEDSSGNTIYF
TRBD1	TRBV7-9	NA	TRBJ1-1	TGTGCCAGCAGCTTATTCTTCGGGACAGCTAACACTGAAGCTTTCTTT	CASSLFFGTANTEAFF
NA	TRBV2	NA	TRBJ1-1	TGTGCCAGCAGTATGGTTCAGAGGACTACTGAAGCTTTCTTT	CASSMVQRTTEAFF
NA	TRBV5-1	NA	TRBJ2-5	TGCGCCAGCAGCCGGCGGGGCCCCCAAGAGACCCAGTACTTC	CASSRRGPQETQYF
TRBD1	TRBV6-5	NA	TRBJ1-3	TGTGCCAGCAGTTACGGGACAGCTGGAAACACCATATATTTT	CASSYGTAGNTIYF
NA	TRBV28	NA	TRBJ1-3	TGTGCCAGCACCCCTTGGGAGCTTAGCTCTGGAAACACCATATATTTT	CASTPWELSSGNTIYF
TRBD2	TRBV30	NA	TRBJ2-1	TGTGCCTGGAGCAGGAGGGAGGGGATGGAGCAGTTCTTC	CAWSRREGMEQFF
NA	TRBV9	NA	TRBJ1-2	TGTGCCAGCAGCGTAGACCAGGGAATAATCTATGGCTACACCTTC	CASSVDQGIIYGYTF
NA	TRBV12-5	NA	TRBJ2-3	TGTGCTAGTGGGCGGATGGAGGCCAGGTATTTT	CASGRMEARYF
NA	TRBV12-3/TRBV12-4	NA	TRBJ1-1	TGTGCCAGCAGTTTGGGAGGGGTCACTGAAGCTTTCTTT	CASSLGGVTEAFF
NA	TRBV9	once	TRBJ2-3	TGTGCCAGCAGCGTATGGGCAGACACTAGCACAGATACGCAGTATTTT	CASSVWADTSTDTQYF
NA	TRBV28	once	TRBJ1-6	TGTGCCAGCAGTTCCCCGAGCTCCTATAATTCACCCCTCCACTTT	CASSSPSSYNSPLHF
NA	TRBV5-1	NA	TRBJ1-2	TGCGCCAGCAGCCTTCCGGGGTCGGACTATGGCTACACCTTC	CASSLPGSDYGYTF
TRBD1	TRBV5-5	NA	TRBJ2-7	TGTGCCAGCAGCCCAGAGGGGACAGGGGGCGCGTGGGAGCAGTACTTC	CASSPEGTGGAWEQYF
TRBD2	TRBV27	NA	TRBJ2-7	TGTGCCAGCAATCGACTAGCGGGAGGAGCCTACGAGCAGTACTTC	CASNRLAGGAYEQYF
NA	TRBV5-1	once	TRBJ1-4	TGCGCCAGCAGCTCTACAGGGTTTAATGAAAAACTGTTTTTT	CASSSTGFNEKLFF
NA	TRBV15	few	TRBJ1-1	TGTGCCACCAGCAGAGACGGGTTTTCCGGCACTGAAGCTTTCTTT	CATSRDGFSGTEAFF
TRBD1	TRBV6-5	many	TRBJ1-2	TGTGCCAGCAGTCGGGACAGGGATCAGGGCTACACCTTC	CASSRDRDQGYTF
TRBD1	TRBV12-3/TRBV12-4	NA	TRBJ2-7	TGTGCCAGCAGTTGGGACAGGGGTAACGAGCAGTACTTC	CASSWDRGNEQYF
TRBD2	TRBV7-9	NA	TRBJ2-3	TGTGCCAGCACCCTAGCGGGAGTTACAGATACGCAGTATTTT	CASTLAGVTDTQYF
TRBD1	TRBV4-1	NA	TRBJ1-2	TGCGCCAGCAGCCGGGCCGGGACAGGGATTATAACCTTC	CASSRAGTGIITF